A selection of T cell receptor beta chains follows, all from one sample in a study of blood T cells in healthy people across ages. From the 5' RACE reads, TCRdb called clonotypes with MiXCR, one entry per CDR3 protein. This table holds hundreds of thousands of distinct CDR3 sequences, around 41% found once. Specimen: blood. These receptors all come from a man of 80 years or more in good health. The CDR3 runs from the conserved cysteine through the conserved F or W.

j_gene: TRBJ2-3
v_gene: TRBV7-6
CDR3aa: CASSFRTSGNTDTQYF

j_gene: TRBJ2-1
v_gene: TRBV29-1
CDR3aa: CSASSRRGFNEQFF

j_gene: TRBJ2-3
v_gene: TRBV7-2
CDR3aa: CASSSRRATDTQYF

j_gene: TRBJ2-7
v_gene: TRBV9
CDR3aa: CASSVESPVGYEQYF

j_gene: TRBJ1-1
v_gene: TRBV20-1
CDR3aa: CSASTGGTEAFF

j_gene: TRBJ1-2
v_gene: TRBV12-3/TRBV12-4
CDR3aa: CASSVGTGDGYTF

j_gene: TRBJ2-1
v_gene: TRBV3-1
CDR3aa: CASSHRTARYNEQFF

j_gene: TRBJ2-1
v_gene: TRBV9
CDR3aa: CASSVVRDADNEQFF

j_gene: TRBJ1-4
v_gene: TRBV25-1
CDR3aa: CASTQAGEKLFF

j_gene: TRBJ2-7
v_gene: TRBV15
CDR3aa: CATAPVGTVDYEQYF

j_gene: TRBJ2-4
v_gene: TRBV5-5
CDR3aa: CASSLGQGTSYKQYF

j_gene: TRBJ2-5
v_gene: TRBV6-2/TRBV6-3
CDR3aa: CASSLWGQSIETQYF

j_gene: TRBJ2-5
v_gene: TRBV7-3
CDR3aa: CASSAYGQETQYF

j_gene: TRBJ2-3
v_gene: TRBV15
CDR3aa: CATSRTTGSSSGTQYF

j_gene: TRBJ1-2
v_gene: TRBV6-2/TRBV6-3
CDR3aa: CASSEGDYGYTF

j_gene: TRBJ2-1
v_gene: TRBV29-1
CDR3aa: CSVEKISGRETQFF

j_gene: TRBJ2-7
v_gene: TRBV24-1
CDR3aa: CATSEGVGYYEQYF

j_gene: TRBJ2-7
v_gene: TRBV4-2
CDR3aa: CASSPFPGANYEQYF

j_gene: TRBJ2-5
v_gene: TRBV27
CDR3aa: CASSFWGDRQTQYF

j_gene: TRBJ2-1
v_gene: TRBV11-2
CDR3aa: CASSLQNNEQFF

j_gene: TRBJ2-2
v_gene: TRBV6-1
CDR3aa: CASSRSSHRDLTGELFF

j_gene: TRBJ1-1
v_gene: TRBV20-1
CDR3aa: CSAFTGVGTEAFF

j_gene: TRBJ2-1
v_gene: TRBV6-1
CDR3aa: CASRGGAEKYNEQFF

j_gene: TRBJ1-5
v_gene: TRBV25-1
CDR3aa: CASSESRGPGNQPQHF

j_gene: TRBJ2-7
v_gene: TRBV28
CDR3aa: CASSNLAGGKQYF

j_gene: TRBJ2-7
v_gene: TRBV29-1
CDR3aa: CSVGFRDEQYF

j_gene: TRBJ2-1
v_gene: TRBV20-1
CDR3aa: CSAPPGQGTHEQFF

j_gene: TRBJ2-1
v_gene: TRBV12-5
CDR3aa: CASGPHRSPGANEQFF

j_gene: TRBJ1-1
v_gene: TRBV7-2
CDR3aa: CASSLLPLMNTEAFF

j_gene: TRBJ2-5
v_gene: TRBV25-1
CDR3aa: CASSESYRPKETQYF

j_gene: TRBJ2-5
v_gene: TRBV10-3
CDR3aa: CAISARQSQETQYF

j_gene: TRBJ2-7
v_gene: TRBV12-3/TRBV12-4
CDR3aa: CASSPSHYEQYF

j_gene: TRBJ1-1
v_gene: TRBV20-1
CDR3aa: CSAGDIGGLGEAFF

j_gene: TRBJ1-1
v_gene: TRBV29-1
CDR3aa: CSVEGARTENTEAFF

j_gene: TRBJ2-1
v_gene: TRBV20-1
CDR3aa: CSARDGKRGREQFF

j_gene: TRBJ2-1
v_gene: TRBV6-2/TRBV6-3
CDR3aa: CASSYWGGGANEQFF

j_gene: TRBJ2-3
v_gene: TRBV7-2
CDR3aa: CASSSRSHPDTQYF

j_gene: TRBJ1-5
v_gene: TRBV4-1
CDR3aa: CASSQDKGTGVQPQHF

j_gene: TRBJ2-4
v_gene: TRBV7-2
CDR3aa: CASSLQREQYF

j_gene: TRBJ2-7
v_gene: TRBV5-1
CDR3aa: CASSLGTYEQYF

j_gene: TRBJ1-1
v_gene: TRBV5-6
CDR3aa: CASSNGYRGRNTEAFF

j_gene: TRBJ1-1
v_gene: TRBV10-3
CDR3aa: CAITAAADTEAFF

j_gene: .
v_gene: TRBV20-1
CDR3aa: CSARQSGYEQYF

j_gene: TRBJ1-2
v_gene: TRBV20-1
CDR3aa: CSASQWGQAGYTF

j_gene: .
v_gene: TRBV5-1
CDR3aa: CASTRQGFDEQYF

j_gene: TRBJ2-7
v_gene: TRBV20-1
CDR3aa: CSARAGQLSYEQYF

j_gene: TRBJ2-1
v_gene: TRBV7-2
CDR3aa: CASSFNSRAFSYNEQFF

j_gene: TRBJ2-1
v_gene: TRBV20-1
CDR3aa: CSASLLPGAHNEQFF

j_gene: TRBJ1-2
v_gene: TRBV6-1
CDR3aa: CASSEFGRNYGYTF

j_gene: TRBJ2-5
v_gene: TRBV5-1
CDR3aa: CASSLGETQTQYF